This T cell receptor beta chain comes out of a study of early stage breast cancer tumors. The overall study: ER+/PR+/HER2- status applied to about 75% of the 16 invasive breast tumors. Broader study findings: Tumors had 2 to 3-fold higher T cell density and higher clonality than adjacent normal breast tissue. In about 90% of the 16 patients, blood comparison separated tumor from normal breast. Enriched TCRB sequences shared across patients were mostly commonly generated sequences.

This CDR3 has 16 amino acids. J lost 3 bases, V lost 4 bases, and 13 bases had no gene match. Germline V lookup: CDR1 SGHRS, CDR2 YFSETQ. Sequenced by immunoSEQ multiplex PCR; TCRdb stores in-frame clones only, minus some. Among 35,000 to 45,000 clones listed, 70% to 80% were seen once. The count of this clone is one. No antigen is known for it. The clonotype was recovered from a person in their sixties with breast cancer. The chain recombines TRBV5-1 with TRBJ2-7; TRBD1 aligns across 7 bases. The sample was blood. CDR3 sequence reads: CASSPGDRASGYEQYF. The DNA for the CDR3 is TGCGCCAGCAGCCCAGGCGACAGGGCAAGCGGCTACGAGCAGTACTTC. Combining the CDR3 with reference TRBV5-1 and TRBJ2-7 gives the whole variable domain KAGVTQTPRYLIKTRGQQVTLSCSPISGHRSVSWYQQTPGQGLQFLFEYFSETQRNKGNFPGRFSGRQFSNSRSEMNVSTLELGDSALYLCASSPGDRASGYEQYFGPGTRLTVT.